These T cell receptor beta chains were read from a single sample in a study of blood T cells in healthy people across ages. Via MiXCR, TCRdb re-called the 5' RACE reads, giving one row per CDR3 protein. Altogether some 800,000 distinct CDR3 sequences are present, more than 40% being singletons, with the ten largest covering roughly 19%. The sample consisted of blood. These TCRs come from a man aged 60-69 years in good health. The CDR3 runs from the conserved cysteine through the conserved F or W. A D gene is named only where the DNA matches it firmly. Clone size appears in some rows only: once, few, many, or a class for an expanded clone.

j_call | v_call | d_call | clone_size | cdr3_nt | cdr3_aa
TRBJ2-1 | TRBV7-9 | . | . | TGTGCCAGCAGCCGCGCTGCGGGACCGCCGAGGAGTTACAATGAGCAGTTCTTC | CASSRAAGPPRSYNEQFF
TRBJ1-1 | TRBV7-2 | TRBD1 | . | TGTGCCAGCAGTTACCAACATCGGGACAGGGGAATTGAAGCTTTCTTT | CASSYQHRDRGIEAFF
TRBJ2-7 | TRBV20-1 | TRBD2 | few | TGCAGTGCCGCGAGGGCGGGGGGAAGGGACGAGCAGTACTTC | CSAARAGGRDEQYF
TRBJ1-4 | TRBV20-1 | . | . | TGCAGTGCTAGAGAGGGCGGACAGGAAAAACTGTTTTTT | CSAREGGQEKLFF
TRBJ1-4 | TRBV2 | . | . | TGTGCCCTGGGAAGGGGAAGAAATGAAAAACTGTTTTTT | CALGRGRNEKLFF
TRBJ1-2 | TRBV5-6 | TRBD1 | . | TGTGCCAGCAGCTTGGGGACAGGGGAGGCTAACTATGGCTACACCTTC | CASSLGTGEANYGYTF
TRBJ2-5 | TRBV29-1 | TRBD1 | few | TGCAGCTTGTGCCAGGGGGCCCAAGAGACCCAGTACTTC | CSLCQGAQETQYF
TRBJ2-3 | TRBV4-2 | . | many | TGTGCCAGCAGCAAAAGTGGTGGGGGGGGGCGACCAGATACGCAGTATTTT | CASSKSGGGGRPDTQYF
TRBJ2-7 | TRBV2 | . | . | TGTGCCAGCCGTACAAGGGCGGGGTACGAGCAGTACTTC | CASRTRAGYEQYF
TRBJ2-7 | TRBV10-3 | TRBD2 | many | TGTGCCACCGACCCGGGACTAGCGGGGGGCCGACTCTCCTACGAGCAGTACTTC | CATDPGLAGGRLSYEQYF
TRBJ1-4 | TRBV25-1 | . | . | TGTGCCAGCAGTGGGCCTTCGGGCCTTGAAAAACTGTTTTTT | CASSGPSGLEKLFF
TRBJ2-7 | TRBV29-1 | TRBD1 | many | TGCAGCGTTGACGGAACAGGGGCGGTACTCGGCGAGCAGTACTTC | CSVDGTGAVLGEQYF
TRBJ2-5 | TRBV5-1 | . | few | TGCGCCAGCAGCTTGAAGAGGGTGGCAGGCCAAGAGACCCAGTACTTC | CASSLKRVAGQETQYF
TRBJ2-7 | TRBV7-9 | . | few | TGTGCCAGCAGCCTGAGGGGCGAGGTTACCTACGAGCAGTACTTC | CASSLRGEVTYEQYF
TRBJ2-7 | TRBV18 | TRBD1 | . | TGTGCCAGCTCACGCGGACAGGGGGGCAATGAGCAGTACTTC | CASSRGQGGNEQYF
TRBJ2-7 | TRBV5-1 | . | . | TGCGCCAGCAGACCGACCTCAACCTCCTACAATGAGCAGTACTTC | CASRPTSTSYNEQYF